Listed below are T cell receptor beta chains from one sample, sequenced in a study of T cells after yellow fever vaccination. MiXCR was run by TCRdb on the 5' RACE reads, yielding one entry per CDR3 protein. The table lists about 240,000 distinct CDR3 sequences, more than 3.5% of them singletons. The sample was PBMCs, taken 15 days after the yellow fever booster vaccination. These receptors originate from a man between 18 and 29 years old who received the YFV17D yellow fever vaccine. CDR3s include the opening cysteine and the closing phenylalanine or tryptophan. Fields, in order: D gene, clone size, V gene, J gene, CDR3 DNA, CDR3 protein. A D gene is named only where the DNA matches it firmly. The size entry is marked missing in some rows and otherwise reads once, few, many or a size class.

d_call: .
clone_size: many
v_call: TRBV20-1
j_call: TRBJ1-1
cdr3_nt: TGCAGTGCTAGAGCCTCTAGACCCCCCGGGGTTCCTGAAGCTTTCTTT
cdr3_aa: CSARASRPPGVPEAFF

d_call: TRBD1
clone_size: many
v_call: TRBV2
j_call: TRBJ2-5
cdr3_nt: TGTGCCAGCAGAGACCGGACAGGGCCAATACAAGAGACCCAGTACTTC
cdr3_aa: CASRDRTGPIQETQYF

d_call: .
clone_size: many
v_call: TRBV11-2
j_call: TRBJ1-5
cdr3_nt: TGTGCCAGCAGCTTAGAGAGGGTTAATCAGCCCCAGCATTTT
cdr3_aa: CASSLERVNQPQHF

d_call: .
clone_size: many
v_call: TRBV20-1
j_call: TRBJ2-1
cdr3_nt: TGCAGTGCTTGGCTGAGGAACAATGAGCAGTTCTTC
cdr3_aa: CSAWLRNNEQFF

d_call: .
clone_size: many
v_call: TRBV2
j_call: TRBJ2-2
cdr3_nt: TGTGCCAGCTCTCTCAGGGACACCGGGGAGCTGTTTTTT
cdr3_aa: CASSLRDTGELFF

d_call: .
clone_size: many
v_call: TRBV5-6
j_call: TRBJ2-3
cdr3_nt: TGTGCCAGCAGCGCCCCGTCAAGGGGAACCACAGATACGCAGTATTTT
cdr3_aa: CASSAPSRGTTDTQYF

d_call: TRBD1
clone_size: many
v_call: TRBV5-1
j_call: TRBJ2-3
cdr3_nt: TGCGCCAGCACAAGGGACAGGGAGGCAGATACGCAGTATTTT
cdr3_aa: CASTRDREADTQYF

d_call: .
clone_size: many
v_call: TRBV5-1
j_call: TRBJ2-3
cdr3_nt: TGCGCCAGCAGCCTTCAACCGCCTGGCGGCGGCACAGATACGCAGTATTTT
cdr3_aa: CASSLQPPGGGTDTQYF

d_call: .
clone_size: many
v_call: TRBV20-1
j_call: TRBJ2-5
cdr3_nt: TGCAGTGCTAGAGATCAAGAGACCCAGTACTTC
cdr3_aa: CSARDQETQYF

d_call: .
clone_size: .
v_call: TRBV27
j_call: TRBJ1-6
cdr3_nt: TGTGCCAGCAGTTATTGGAATTCACCCCTCCACTTT
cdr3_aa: CASSYWNSPLHF

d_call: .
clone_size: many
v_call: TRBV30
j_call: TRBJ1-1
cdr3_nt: TGTGCCTGGGCGACAGTTGAAGCTTTCTTT
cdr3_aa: CAWATVEAFF

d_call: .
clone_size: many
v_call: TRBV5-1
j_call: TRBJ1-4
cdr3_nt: TGCGCCAGCAGCGATGAGACAGACCCTAATGAAAAACTGTTTTTT
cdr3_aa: CASSDETDPNEKLFF

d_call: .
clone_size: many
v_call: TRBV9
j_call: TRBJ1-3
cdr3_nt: TGTGCCAGCAGCCGGGACACTGGAAACACCATATATTTT
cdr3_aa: CASSRDTGNTIYF

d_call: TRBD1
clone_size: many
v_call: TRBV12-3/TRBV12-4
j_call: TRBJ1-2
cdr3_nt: TGTGCCAGCAGACGGACAGGACTTAACTATGGCTACACCTTC
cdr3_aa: CASRRTGLNYGYTF

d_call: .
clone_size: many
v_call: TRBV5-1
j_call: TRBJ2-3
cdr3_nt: TGCGCCAGCAGCTGGACTTCAAGCACAGATACGCAGTATTTT
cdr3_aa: CASSWTSSTDTQYF

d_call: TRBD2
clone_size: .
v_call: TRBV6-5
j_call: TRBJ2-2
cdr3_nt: TGTGCCAGCGGCCTGCGGGGGGTCGGCGGGGAGCTGTTTTTT
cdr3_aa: CASGLRGVGGELFF

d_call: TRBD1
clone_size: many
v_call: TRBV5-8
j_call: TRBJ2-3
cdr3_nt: TGTGCCAGCAGCGGGACAGGTTTGGCAGATACGCAGTATTTT
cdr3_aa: CASSGTGLADTQYF

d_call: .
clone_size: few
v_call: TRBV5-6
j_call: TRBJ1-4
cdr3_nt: TGTGCCAGCAGCGTCCGGGACGGCCAAGGAAAACTGTTTTTT
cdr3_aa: CASSVRDGQGKLFF

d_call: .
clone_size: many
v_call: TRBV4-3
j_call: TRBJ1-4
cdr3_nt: TGCGCCAGCAGCCAAGATTTCGGGGACAAACTGTTTTTT
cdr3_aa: CASSQDFGDKLFF

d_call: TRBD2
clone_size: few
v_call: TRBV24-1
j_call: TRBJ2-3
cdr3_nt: TGTGCCACCAACCATCGAAGCGGGGGGTGTACAGATACGCAGTATTTT
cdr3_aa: CATNHRSGGCTDTQYF

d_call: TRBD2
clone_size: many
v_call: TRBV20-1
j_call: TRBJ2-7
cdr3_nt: TGCAGTGCTAGAGATCTAGCGGGGGGTTCCTACGAGCAGTACTTC
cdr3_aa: CSARDLAGGSYEQYF

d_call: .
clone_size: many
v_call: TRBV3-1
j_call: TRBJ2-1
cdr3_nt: TGTGCCAGCAGCCAGGGGAAAGGGGTTTACTTTATTAGCCCGCAGTTCTTC
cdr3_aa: CASSQGKGVYFISPQFF

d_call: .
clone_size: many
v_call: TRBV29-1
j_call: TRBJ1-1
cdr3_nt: TGCAGCGTTGAACGAGGTGTGAACACTGAAGCTTTCTTT
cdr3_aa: CSVERGVNTEAFF

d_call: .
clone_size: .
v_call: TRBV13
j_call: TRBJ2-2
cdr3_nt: TGTGCCAGCAGCTCGACCCAAACGAACACCGGGGAGCTGTTTTTT
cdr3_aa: CASSSTQTNTGELFF

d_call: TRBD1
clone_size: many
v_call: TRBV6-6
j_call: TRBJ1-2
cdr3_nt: TGTGCCAGCAGTTACCCGGACAGGGGGCTCCATGGCTACACCTTC
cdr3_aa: CASSYPDRGLHGYTF

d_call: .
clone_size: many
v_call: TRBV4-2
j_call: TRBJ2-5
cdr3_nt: TGTGCCAGCAGCCAGGGGGGCTACCAAGAGACCCAGTACTTC
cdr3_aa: CASSQGGYQETQYF

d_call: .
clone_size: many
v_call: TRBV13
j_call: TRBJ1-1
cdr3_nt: TGTGCCAGCAGCTTAGAGTCCGGGACTGAAGCTTTCTTT
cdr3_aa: CASSLESGTEAFF

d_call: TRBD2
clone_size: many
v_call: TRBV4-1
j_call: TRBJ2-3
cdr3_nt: TGCGCCAGCAGCCACCGAGGGGGACTAGATCTCCCCCATCGCACAGATACGCAGTATTTT
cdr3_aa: CASSHRGGLDLPHRTDTQYF

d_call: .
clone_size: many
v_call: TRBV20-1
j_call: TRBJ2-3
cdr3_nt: TGCAGTGCTAGTAGGGGGGGGTTTGGCCCAGATACGCAGTATTTT
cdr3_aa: CSASRGGFGPDTQYF

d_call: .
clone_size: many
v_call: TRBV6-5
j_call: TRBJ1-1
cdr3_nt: TGTGCCAGCAACCTACGGTGGGGGCGGCGAAAAACTGAAGCTTTCTTT
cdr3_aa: CASNLRWGRRKTEAFF

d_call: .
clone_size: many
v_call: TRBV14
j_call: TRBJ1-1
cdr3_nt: TGTGCCAGCAGCCGGTTCACATACACTGAAGCTTTCTTT
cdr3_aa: CASSRFTYTEAFF

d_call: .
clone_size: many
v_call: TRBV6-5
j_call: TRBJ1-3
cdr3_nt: TGTGCCAGCAGTTATGTAGGGTTCTCTGGAAACACCATATATTTT
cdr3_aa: CASSYVGFSGNTIYF

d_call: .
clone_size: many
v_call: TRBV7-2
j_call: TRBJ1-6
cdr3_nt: TGTGCCAGCAGCCAGGTCAGGGCAAATTCACCCCTCCACTTT
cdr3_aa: CASSQVRANSPLHF

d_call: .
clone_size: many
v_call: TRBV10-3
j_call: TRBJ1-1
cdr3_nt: TGTGCCGCCGGTGGAGGGGTTACCACTGAAGCTTTCTTT
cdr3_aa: CAAGGGVTTEAFF

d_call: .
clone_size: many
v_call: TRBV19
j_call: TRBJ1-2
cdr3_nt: TGTGCCAGTAGTATCAGGACCCATGGCTACACCTTC
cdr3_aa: CASSIRTHGYTF

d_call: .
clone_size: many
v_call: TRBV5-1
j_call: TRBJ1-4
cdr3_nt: TGCGCCAGCAGCTTCGCACAGGGTGGCGAAAAACTGTTTTTT
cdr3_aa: CASSFAQGGEKLFF

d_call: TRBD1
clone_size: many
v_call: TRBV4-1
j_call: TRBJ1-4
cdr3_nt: TGCGCCAGCAGCCAAGCTGGGACAGCTAATGAAAAACTGTTTTTT
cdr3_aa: CASSQAGTANEKLFF

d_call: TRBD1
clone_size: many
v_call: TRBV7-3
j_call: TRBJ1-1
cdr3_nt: TGTGCCAGCAGCTTAACGGGACAGGGGGCGCTGGACACTGAAGCTTTCTTT
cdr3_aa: CASSLTGQGALDTEAFF

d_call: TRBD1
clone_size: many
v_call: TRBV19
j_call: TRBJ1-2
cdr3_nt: TGTGCCAGTAGTACTCGGGACAGGGGAATGGACGGCTACACCTTC
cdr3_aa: CASSTRDRGMDGYTF

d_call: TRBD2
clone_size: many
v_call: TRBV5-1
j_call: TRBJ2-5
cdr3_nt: TGCGCCAGCAGCTTGGATAAGGGTGCGGGGGAGACACGAGAGACCCAGTACTTC
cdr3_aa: CASSLDKGAGETRETQYF

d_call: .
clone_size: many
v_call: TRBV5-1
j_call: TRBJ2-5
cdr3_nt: TGCGCCAGCAGCATAAGGGTCGGGCAAGAGACCCAGTACTTC
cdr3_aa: CASSIRVGQETQYF

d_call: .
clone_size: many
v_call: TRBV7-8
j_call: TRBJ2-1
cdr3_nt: TGTGCCAGCAGCCTCGGGACTCCATACAATGAGCAGTTCTTC
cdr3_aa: CASSLGTPYNEQFF

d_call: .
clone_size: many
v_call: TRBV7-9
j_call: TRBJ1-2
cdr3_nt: TGTGCCAGCAGCAGAACAGGAGATGGCTACACCTTC
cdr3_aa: CASSRTGDGYTF

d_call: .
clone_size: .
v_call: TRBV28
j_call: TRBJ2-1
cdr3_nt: TGTGCCAGCAGTTTCAGGCGGGGATACAATGAGCAGTTCTTC
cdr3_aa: CASSFRRGYNEQFF

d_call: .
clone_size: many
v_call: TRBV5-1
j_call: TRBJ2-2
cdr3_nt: TGCGCCAGCAGCTTGGGAACACCCTACACCGGGGAGCTGTTTTTT
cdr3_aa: CASSLGTPYTGELFF

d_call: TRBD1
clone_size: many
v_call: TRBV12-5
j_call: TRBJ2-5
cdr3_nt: TGTGCTAGTGGCGTGGGGACAGGGGCTCCGGAAGAGACCCAGTACTTC
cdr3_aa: CASGVGTGAPEETQYF

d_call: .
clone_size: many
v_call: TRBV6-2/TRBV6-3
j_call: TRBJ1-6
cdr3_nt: TGTGCCAGCAGTTACCTGACAGCTAATTCACCCCTCCACTTT
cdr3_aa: CASSYLTANSPLHF

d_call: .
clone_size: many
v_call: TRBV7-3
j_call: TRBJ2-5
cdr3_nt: TGTGCCAGCAGCTTAAGTGCAGAAGAGACCCAGTACTTC
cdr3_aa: CASSLSAEETQYF

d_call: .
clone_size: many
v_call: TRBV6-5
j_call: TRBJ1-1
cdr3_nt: TGTGCCAGCAGTTATGGACCCAACACTGAAGCTTTCTTT
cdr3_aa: CASSYGPNTEAFF

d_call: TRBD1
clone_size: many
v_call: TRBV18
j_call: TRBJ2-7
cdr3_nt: TGTGCCAGCTCAATCAGGACAGGAAATTCCGGGCTCTACGAGCAGTACTTC
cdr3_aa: CASSIRTGNSGLYEQYF

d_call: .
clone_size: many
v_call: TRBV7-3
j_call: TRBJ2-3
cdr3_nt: TGTGCCAGCAGCTCTTTGCGAAGCACAGATACGCAGTATTTT
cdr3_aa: CASSSLRSTDTQYF

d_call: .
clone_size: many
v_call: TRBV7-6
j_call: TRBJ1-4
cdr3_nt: TGTGCCAGCAGCCTCCAGGGGTTTGGGGATGAAAAACTGTTTTTT
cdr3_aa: CASSLQGFGDEKLFF

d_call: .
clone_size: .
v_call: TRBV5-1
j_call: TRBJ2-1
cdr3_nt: TGCGCCAGCAGCTTGGGCGACCATGAGCAGTTCTTC
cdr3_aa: CASSLGDHEQFF

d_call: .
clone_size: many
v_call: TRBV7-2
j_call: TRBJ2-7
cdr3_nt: TGTGCCAGCAGCTTAACCCCAGCCTACGAGCAGTACTTC
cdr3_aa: CASSLTPAYEQYF

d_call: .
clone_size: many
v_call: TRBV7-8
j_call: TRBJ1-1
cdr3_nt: TGTGCCAGCAGCCCGCGACAGAGGATAATGAACACTGAAGCTTTCTTT
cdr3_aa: CASSPRQRIMNTEAFF

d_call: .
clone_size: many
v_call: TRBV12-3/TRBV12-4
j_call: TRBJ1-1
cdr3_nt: TGTGCCAGCAGCCTACAGGGTCAAGGCACTGAAGCTTTCTTT
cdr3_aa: CASSLQGQGTEAFF

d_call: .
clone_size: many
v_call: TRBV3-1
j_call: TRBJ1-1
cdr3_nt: TGTGCCAGCAGCCAAGCCCCAAGGGCTGAAGCTTTCTTT
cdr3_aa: CASSQAPRAEAFF

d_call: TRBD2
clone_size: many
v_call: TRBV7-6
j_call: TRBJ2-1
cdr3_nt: TGTGCCAGCAGCTACTCCGGGACTAGCCGGGATGAGCAGTTCTTC
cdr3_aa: CASSYSGTSRDEQFF

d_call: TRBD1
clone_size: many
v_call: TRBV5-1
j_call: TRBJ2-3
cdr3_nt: TGCGCCAGCAGCTTGGAAGACAGGGTCGGGGATACGCAGTATTTT
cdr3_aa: CASSLEDRVGDTQYF

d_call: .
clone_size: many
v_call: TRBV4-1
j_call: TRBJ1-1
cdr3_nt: TGCGCCAGCAGCCAGGCAGGGGTTTACATGAACACTGAAGCTTTCTTT
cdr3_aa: CASSQAGVYMNTEAFF